Listed below are T cell receptor beta chains from one sample, sequenced in a study of breast tumors, draining lymph nodes, adjacent tissues. One entry per CDR3 protein, called by TCRdb with MiXCR from the multiplex PCR reads. The sample lists over 200,000 distinct CDR3 sequences; around 34% were seen once. The sample comprised axillary lymph node tissue. The receptors stem from a female donor with breast cancer. Some clones in this sample may be carry-over from other donors' samples. CDR3s include the opening cysteine and the closing phenylalanine or tryptophan. D genes are given only for firm matches. Where a row states a size, it is once, few, many or the class of an expanded clone; other rows omit it.

TRBV7-6	many	TRBJ2-7	TRBD2	CASNPLAGPGYEQYF	TGTGCCAGCAACCCACTAGCGGGGCCGGGATACGAGCAGTACTTC
TRBV5-1	many	TRBJ2-3	NA	CASSLGVSQYF	TGCGCCAGCAGCTTGGGGGTATCGCAGTATTTT
TRBV7-9	NA	TRBJ2-7	TRBD2	CVSSQMRLTSGSYEQYF	TGTGTTAGCAGCCAGATGCGTCTGACTAGCGGCTCCTACGAGCAGTACTTC
TRBV2	few	TRBJ1-1	NA	CASRTTMNTEAFF	TGTGCCAGCAGGACGACCATGAACACTGAAGCTTTCTTT
TRBV2	many	TRBJ2-3	NA	CASSEASGKSTDTQYF	TGTGCCAGCAGTGAAGCTAGCGGAAAAAGCACAGATACGCAGTATTTT
TRBV10-2	many	TRBJ2-7	NA	CASRHPSQGPYEQYF	TGCGCCAGCAGACACCCCTCACAGGGTCCCTACGAGCAGTACTTC
TRBV29-1	many	TRBJ2-1	NA	CSVVRGSYNEQFF	TGCAGCGTTGTGCGTGGGTCCTACAATGAGCAGTTCTTC
TRBV24-1	once	TRBJ2-7	NA	CATETGSVQYF	TGTGCCACCGAGACTGGATCTGTGCAGTACTTC
TRBV2	NA	TRBJ2-5	NA	CASSEVGTETQYF	TGTGCCAGCAGTGAAGTCGGGACAGAGACCCAGTACTTC
TRBV18	few	TRBJ1-2	NA	CASSPELQKDGYTF	TGTGCCAGCTCACCGGAACTTCAGAAGGATGGCTACACCTTC
TRBV20-1	many	TRBJ2-5	TRBD1	CSARGTAQETQYF	TGCAGTGCTAGGGGGACAGCACAAGAGACCCAGTACTTC
TRBV7-3	many	TRBJ2-1	NA	CASSLDRINEQFF	TGTGCCAGCAGTCTTGACAGAATCAATGAGCAGTTCTTC
TRBV19	NA	TRBJ1-4	TRBD1	CASSRDRGTNEKLFF	TGTGCCAGTAGTCGGGACAGGGGTACTAATGAAAAACTGTTTTTT
TRBV5-1	few	TRBJ2-1	NA	CASSLGLGNDQFF	TGCGCCAGCAGCTTGGGTTTGGGCAATGACCAGTTCTTC
TRBV27	few	TRBJ2-7	NA	CASSDSLRAYEQYF	TGTGCCAGCAGTGACTCTCTTAGGGCCTACGAGCAGTACTTC
TRBV7-9	NA	TRBJ2-2	TRBD2	CASRGGLADTGELFF	TGTGCCAGCAGGGGCGGACTAGCAGACACCGGGGAGCTGTTTTTT
TRBV5-1	many	TRBJ2-1	NA	CASSYPGNEQFF	TGCGCCAGCAGCTACCCAGGCAATGAGCAGTTCTTC
TRBV6-1	NA	TRBJ2-2	NA	CATPRPREFTGELFF	TGTGCCACCCCCCGGCCCCGGGAGTTCACCGGGGAGCTGTTTTTT
TRBV24-1	NA	TRBJ2-7	TRBD2	CATSARSAGGLEQYF	TGTGCCACCAGTGCTCGGTCAGCGGGGGGGCTCGAGCAGTACTTC
TRBV7-6	NA	TRBJ2-5	NA	CASSLRARGGTQYF	TGTGCCAGCAGCTTAAGAGCCAGGGGGGGGACCCAGTACTTC
TRBV12-3/TRBV12-4	many	TRBJ1-6	TRBD1	CASSLTAGGLNSPLHF	TGTGCCAGCAGTTTAACGGCAGGGGGCCTAAATTCACCCCTCCACTTT
TRBV9	NA	TRBJ1-1	NA	CASSVAVDTEAFF	TGTGCCAGCAGCGTAGCTGTCGACACTGAAGCTTTCTTT
TRBV10-3	many	TRBJ2-6	NA	CAISVLGDGANVLTF	TGTGCCATCAGTGTCTTGGGTGACGGGGCCAACGTCCTGACTTTC
TRBV16	many	TRBJ1-4	NA	CASSPTPVESEKLFF	TGTGCCAGCAGCCCCACCCCAGTTGAGAGTGAAAAACTGTTTTTT
TRBV11-3	many	TRBJ2-1	NA	CASSSTGLRHNEQFF	TGTGCCAGCAGCTCAACAGGGCTTAGGCACAATGAGCAGTTCTTC
TRBV13	many	TRBJ1-2	NA	CASSPLYGYTF	TGTGCCAGCAGCCCGCTCTATGGCTACACCTTC
TRBV19	NA	TRBJ2-7	TRBD1	CASSPTRDRGHEQYF	TGTGCCAGTAGTCCAACCCGGGACAGGGGCCACGAGCAGTACTTC
TRBV19	many	TRBJ1-6	TRBD1	CASSIGDRASPLHF	TGTGCCAGTAGTATTGGGGACAGAGCATCACCCCTCCACTTT
TRBV28	few	TRBJ2-5	NA	CASSGTQETQYF	TGTGCCAGCAGTGGGACCCAAGAGACCCAGTACTTC
TRBV5-1	many	TRBJ1-2	TRBD1	CASSPGQANYGYTF	TGTGCCAGTAGTCCGGGACAGGCCAACTATGGCTACACCTTC
TRBV2	many	TRBJ2-5	TRBD1	CASAGTGGETQYF	TGTGCCAGCGCTGGGACAGGGGGTGAGACCCAGTACTTC
TRBV9	many	TRBJ2-1	TRBD2	CASSVEVSTSGIYNEQFF	TGTGCCAGCAGCGTAGAGGTGTCGACTAGCGGCATCTACAATGAGCAGTTCTTC
TRBV20-1	NA	TRBJ2-1	NA	CSARGQYYNEQFF	TGCAGTGCGCGGGGACAGTATTACAATGAGCAGTTCTTC
TRBV20-1	NA	TRBJ1-6	TRBD1	CSANGAGQGNSPLHF	TGCAGTGCTAATGGAGCGGGACAGGGAAATTCACCCCTCCACTTT